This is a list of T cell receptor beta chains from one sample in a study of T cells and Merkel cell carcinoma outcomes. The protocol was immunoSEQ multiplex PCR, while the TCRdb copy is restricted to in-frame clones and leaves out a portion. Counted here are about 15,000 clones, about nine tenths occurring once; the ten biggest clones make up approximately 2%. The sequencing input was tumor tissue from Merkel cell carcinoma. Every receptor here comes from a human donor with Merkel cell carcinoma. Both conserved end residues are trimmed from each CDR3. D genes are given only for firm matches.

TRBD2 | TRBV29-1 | SVTPSGALGTQY
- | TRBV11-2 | ASSLDIYFTEQF
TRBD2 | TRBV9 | ASSIAGTSGLDEQF
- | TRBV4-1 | ASSHPWAGSTGELF
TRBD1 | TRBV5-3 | ARSFPGTVQETQY
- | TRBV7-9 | ASSLDASDTQY
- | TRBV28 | ASSLRSTEAF
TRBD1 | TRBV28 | ASSLTGGFSGGNTIY
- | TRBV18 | ASSGGTAFQETQY
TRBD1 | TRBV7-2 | ASSSTGTGNTEAF
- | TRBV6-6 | ASSASTRGSYGYT
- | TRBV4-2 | ASSTRDKAYEQY
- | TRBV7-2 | ASSLRTGDSTDTQY
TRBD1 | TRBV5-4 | ASSRTGTSGNTIY
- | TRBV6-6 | ASTLMDQPQH
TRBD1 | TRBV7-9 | ASSRDRGGGAF
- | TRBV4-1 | ASSQNLARETQY
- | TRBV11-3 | ASSLSLLATAQY
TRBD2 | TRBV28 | ASWTSGGYEQY